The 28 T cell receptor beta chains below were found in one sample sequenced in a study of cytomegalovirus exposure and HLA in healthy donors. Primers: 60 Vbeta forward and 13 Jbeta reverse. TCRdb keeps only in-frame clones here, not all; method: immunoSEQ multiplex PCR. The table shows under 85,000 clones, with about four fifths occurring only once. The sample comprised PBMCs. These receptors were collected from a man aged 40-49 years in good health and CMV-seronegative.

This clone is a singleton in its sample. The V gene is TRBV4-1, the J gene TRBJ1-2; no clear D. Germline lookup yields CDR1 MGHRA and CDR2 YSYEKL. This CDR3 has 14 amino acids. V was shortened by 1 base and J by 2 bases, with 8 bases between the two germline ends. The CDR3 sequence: CASSQVPGNYGYTF. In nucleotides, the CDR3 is TGCGCCAGCAGCCAAGTCCCGGGGAACTATGGCTACACCTTC.

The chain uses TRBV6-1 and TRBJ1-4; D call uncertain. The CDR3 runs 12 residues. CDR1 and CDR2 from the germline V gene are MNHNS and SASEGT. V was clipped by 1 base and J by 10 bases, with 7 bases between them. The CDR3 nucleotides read TGTGCCAGCAGTGAAGTTGAGGGAAAACTGTTTTTT. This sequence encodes CASSEVEGKLFF.

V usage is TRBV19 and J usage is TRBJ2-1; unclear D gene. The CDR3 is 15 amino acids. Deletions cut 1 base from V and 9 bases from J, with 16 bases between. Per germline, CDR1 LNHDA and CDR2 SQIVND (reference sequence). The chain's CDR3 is CASSIGRGSTGEQFF. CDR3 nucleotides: TGTGCCAGTAGTATAGGCCGAGGAAGTACGGGTGAGCAGTTCTTC.

CDR3 bases: TGCAGCGTTGAAAGCTTAGTTCGGACTAGCGGGAGCCGAGAGACCCAGTACTTC. It is translated as CSVESLVRTSGSRETQYF. V usage is TRBV29-1 and J usage is TRBJ2-5; 13 bases are shared with TRBD2. Germline CDR1 and CDR2: SQVTM and ANQGSEA. This CDR3 has 18 residues. V was clipped by 2 bases and J by 4 bases; unmatched bases: 13.

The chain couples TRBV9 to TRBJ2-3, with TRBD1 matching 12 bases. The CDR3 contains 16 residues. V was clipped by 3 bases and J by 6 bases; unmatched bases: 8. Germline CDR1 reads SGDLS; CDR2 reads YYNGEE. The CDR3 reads CASSATGTGGWDTQYF. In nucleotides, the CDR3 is TGTGCCAGCAGCGCGACCGGGACAGGGGGCTGGGATACGCAGTATTTT. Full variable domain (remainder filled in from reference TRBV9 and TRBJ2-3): DSGVTQTPKHLITATGQRVTLRCSPRSGDLSVYWYQQSLDQGLQFLIQYYNGEERAKGNILERFSAQQFPDLHSELNLSSLELGDSALYFCASSATGTGGWDTQYFGPGTRLTVL.

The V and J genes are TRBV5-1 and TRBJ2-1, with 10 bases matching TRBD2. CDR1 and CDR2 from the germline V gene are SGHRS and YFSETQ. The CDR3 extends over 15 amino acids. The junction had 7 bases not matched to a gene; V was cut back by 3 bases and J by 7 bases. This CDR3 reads CASSSVAGGGNEQFF. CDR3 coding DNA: TGCGCCAGCAGCTCCGTAGCGGGAGGTGGAAATGAGCAGTTCTTC.

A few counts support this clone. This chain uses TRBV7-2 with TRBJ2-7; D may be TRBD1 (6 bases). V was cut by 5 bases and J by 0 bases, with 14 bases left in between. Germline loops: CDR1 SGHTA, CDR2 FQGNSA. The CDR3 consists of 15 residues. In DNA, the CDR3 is TGTGCCAGCAGCGGGGGCGGTCCGAGCTCCTACGAGCAGTACTTC. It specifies CASSGGGPSSYEQYF.

The CDR3 DNA is TGTGCCAGCAGCTTCGGAGCGGGAACCTACGAGCAGTACTTC. Encoded protein: CASSFGAGTYEQYF. The V gene is TRBV7-2, the J gene TRBJ2-7; 7 bases align to TRBD2. The germline CDR1 and CDR2 sequences are SGHTA and FQGNSA. V lost 3 bases and J lost 2; bases outside the gene matches: 4. This CDR3 region has 14 residues.

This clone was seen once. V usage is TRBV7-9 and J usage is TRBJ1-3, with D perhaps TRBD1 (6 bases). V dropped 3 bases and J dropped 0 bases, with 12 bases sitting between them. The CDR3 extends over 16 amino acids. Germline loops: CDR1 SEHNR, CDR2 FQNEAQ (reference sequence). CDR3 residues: CASSFHRDVSGNTIYF. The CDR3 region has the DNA TGTGCCAGCAGCTTTCACAGGGATGTCTCTGGAAACACCATATATTTT.

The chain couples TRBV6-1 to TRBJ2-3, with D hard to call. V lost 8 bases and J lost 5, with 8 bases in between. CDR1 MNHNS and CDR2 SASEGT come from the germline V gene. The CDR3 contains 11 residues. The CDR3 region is CASGWLDTQYF. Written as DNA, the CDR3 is TGTGCCAGCGGTTGGCTAGATACGCAGTATTTT.

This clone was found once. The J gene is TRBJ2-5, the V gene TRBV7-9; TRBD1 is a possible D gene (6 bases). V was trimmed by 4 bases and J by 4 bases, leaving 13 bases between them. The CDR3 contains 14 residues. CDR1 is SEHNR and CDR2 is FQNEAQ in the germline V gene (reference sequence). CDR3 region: CASSSSGAPETQYF. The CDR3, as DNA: TGTGCCAGCAGCTCATCAGGGGCCCCAGAGACCCAGTACTTC.

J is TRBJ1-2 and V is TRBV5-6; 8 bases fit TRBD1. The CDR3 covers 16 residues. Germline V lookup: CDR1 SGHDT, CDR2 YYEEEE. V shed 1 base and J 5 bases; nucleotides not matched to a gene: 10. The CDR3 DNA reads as TGTGCCAGCAGCTTGTACTTGGGACAGGTCGGTTATGGCTACACCTTC. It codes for CASSLYLGQVGYGYTF.

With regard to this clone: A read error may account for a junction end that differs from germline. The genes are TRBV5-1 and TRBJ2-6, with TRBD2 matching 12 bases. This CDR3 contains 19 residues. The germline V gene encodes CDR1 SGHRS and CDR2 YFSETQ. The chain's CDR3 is CASGLEPSGRARGANVLTF. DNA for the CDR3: TGCGCCAGCGGCTTGGAACCTAGCGGGAGGGCCCGTGGGGCCAACGTCCTGACTTTC.

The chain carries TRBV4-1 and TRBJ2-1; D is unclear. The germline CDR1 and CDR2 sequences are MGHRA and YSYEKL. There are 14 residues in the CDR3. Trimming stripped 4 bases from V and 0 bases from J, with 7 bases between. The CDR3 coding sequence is TGCGCCAGCAGCCCCTTTTTCTCCTACAATGAGCAGTTCTTC. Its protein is CASSPFFSYNEQFF.

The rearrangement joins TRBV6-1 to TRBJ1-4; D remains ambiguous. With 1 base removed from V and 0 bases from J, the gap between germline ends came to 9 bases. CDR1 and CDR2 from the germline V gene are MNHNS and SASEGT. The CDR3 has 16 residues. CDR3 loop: CASSEGSFTTNEKLFF. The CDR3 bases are TGTGCCAGCAGTGAAGGGAGTTTCACAACTAATGAAAAACTGTTTTTT.

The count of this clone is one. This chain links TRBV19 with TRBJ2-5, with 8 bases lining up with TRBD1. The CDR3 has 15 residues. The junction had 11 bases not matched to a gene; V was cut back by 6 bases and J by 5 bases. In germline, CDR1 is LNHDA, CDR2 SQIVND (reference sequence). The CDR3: CASSSGTGLSETQYF. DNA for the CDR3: TGTGCCAGTAGCTCCGGGACAGGATTATCGGAGACCCAGTACTTC.

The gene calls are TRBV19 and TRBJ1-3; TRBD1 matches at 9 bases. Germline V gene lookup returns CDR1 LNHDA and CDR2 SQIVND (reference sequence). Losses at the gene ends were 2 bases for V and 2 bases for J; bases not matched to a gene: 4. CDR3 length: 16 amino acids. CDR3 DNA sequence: TGTGCCAGTAGTATACCCCGGACAGGGGCTGGAAACACCATATATTTT. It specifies CASSIPRTGAGNTIYF.

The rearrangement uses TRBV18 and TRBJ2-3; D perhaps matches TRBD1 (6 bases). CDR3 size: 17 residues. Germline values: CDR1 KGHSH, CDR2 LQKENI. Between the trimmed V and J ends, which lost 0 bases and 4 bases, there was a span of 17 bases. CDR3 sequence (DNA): TGTGCCAGCTCACCACCCCAACAGGGAGTTATATCAGATACGCAGTATTTT. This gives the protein CASSPPQQGVISDTQYF.

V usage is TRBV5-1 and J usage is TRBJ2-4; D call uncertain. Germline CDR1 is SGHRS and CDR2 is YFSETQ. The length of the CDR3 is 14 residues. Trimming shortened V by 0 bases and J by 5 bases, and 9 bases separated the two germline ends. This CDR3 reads CASSLDASQNIQYF. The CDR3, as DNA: TGCGCCAGCAGCTTGGACGCTAGTCAAAACATTCAGTACTTC. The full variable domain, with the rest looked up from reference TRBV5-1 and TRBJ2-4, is KAGVTQTPRYLIKTRGQQVTLSCSPISGHRSVSWYQQTPGQGLQFLFEYFSETQRNKGNFPGRFSGRQFSNSRSEMNVSTLELGDSALYLCASSLDASQNIQYFGAGTRLSVL.

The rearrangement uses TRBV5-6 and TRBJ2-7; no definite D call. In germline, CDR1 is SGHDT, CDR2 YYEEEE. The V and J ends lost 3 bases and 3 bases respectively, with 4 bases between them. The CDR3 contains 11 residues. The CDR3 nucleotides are TGTGCCAGCAGCTATCTCTACGAGCAGTACTTC. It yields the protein CASSYLYEQYF.

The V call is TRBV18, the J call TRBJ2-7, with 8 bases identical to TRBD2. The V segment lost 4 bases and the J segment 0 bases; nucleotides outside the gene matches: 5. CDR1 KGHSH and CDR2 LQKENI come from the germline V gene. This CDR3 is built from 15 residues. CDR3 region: CASSRTGTSSYEQYF. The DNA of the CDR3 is TGTGCCAGCTCACGGACCGGGACTAGCTCCTACGAGCAGTACTTC.

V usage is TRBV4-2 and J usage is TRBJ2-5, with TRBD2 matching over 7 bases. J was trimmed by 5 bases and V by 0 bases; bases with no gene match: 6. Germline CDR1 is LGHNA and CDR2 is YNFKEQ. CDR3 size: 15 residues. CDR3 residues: CASSQEGGGPETQYF. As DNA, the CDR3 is TGTGCCAGCAGCCAAGAGGGGGGAGGGCCGGAGACCCAGTACTTC.

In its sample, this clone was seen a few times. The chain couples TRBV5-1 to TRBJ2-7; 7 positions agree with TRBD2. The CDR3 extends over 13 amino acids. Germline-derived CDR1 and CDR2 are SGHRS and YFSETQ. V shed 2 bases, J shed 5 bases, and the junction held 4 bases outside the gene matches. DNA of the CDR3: TGCGCCAGCAGCTTTTCTAGCGGCCACGAGCAGTACTTC. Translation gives CASSFSSGHEQYF.

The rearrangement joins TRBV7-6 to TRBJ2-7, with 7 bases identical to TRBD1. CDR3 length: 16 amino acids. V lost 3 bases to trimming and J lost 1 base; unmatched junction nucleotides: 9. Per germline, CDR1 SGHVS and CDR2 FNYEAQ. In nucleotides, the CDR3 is TGTGCCAGCAGCTTGGGGACAGTCGGGCTTTCCTACGAGCAGTACTTC. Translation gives CASSLGTVGLSYEQYF.

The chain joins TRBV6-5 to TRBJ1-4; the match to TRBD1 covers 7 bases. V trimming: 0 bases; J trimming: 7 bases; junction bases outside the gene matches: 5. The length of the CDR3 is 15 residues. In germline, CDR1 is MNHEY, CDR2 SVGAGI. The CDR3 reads CASSYSKQGFEKLFF. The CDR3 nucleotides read TGTGCCAGCAGTTACTCGAAACAGGGGTTTGAAAAACTGTTTTTT.

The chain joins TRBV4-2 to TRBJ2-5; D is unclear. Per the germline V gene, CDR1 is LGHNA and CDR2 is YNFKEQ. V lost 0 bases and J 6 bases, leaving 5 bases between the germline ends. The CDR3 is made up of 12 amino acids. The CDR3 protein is CASSQDIKTQYF. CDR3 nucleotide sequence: TGTGCCAGCAGCCAAGATATAAAGACCCAGTACTTC.

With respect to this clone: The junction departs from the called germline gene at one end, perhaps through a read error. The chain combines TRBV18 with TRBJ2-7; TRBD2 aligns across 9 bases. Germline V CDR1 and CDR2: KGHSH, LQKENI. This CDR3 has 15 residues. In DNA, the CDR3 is TGTGCCAGCTCACCTATAGCGGGAGAGATGTACGAACAGTACTTC. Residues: CASSPIAGEMYEQYF.

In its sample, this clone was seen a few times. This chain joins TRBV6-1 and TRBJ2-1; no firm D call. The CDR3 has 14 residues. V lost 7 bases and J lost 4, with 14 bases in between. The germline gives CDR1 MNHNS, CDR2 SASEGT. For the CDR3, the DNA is TGTGCCAGCACCGGAGTGCTAGAGTACAATGAGCAGTTCTTC. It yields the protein CASTGVLEYNEQFF.